A single sample is the source of the 10 T cell receptor beta chains below, sequenced in a study of neurological immune-mediated disorders. TCRdb redid the calling of the 5' RACE reads with MiXCR, one entry per CDR3 protein. The sample yields approximately 66,000 distinct CDR3 sequences, roughly 4.5% seen once. The sample was PBMCs. The receptors were sampled from a man aged 30 to 39 with multiple sclerosis.

This chain links TRBV20-1 with TRBJ2-3; 8 bases agree with TRBD2. Trimming took 4 bases from V and 4 from J; bases not matched to a gene: 7. Germline-derived CDR1 and CDR2 are DFQATT and SNEGSKA (reference sequence). The CDR3 is 14 amino acids. The chain's CDR3 is CSAIGGGRADTQYF. The CDR3, as DNA: TGCAGTGCTATTGGCGGGGGGCGTGCAGATACGCAGTATTTT.

This clonotype was seen repeatedly, ten times or more. The CDR3 DNA is TGTGCCAGCCGCCGTCGGGGGAGAAATCAGCCCCAGCATTTT. It specifies CASRRRGRNQPQHF. J is TRBJ1-5 and V is TRBV27, with D perhaps TRBD1 (5 bases). The germline V and J ends were trimmed by 8 bases and 4 bases, with 15 bases remaining between them. Germline values: CDR1 MNHEY, CDR2 SMNVEV (reference sequence). The CDR3 runs 14 residues.

This clonotype was observed many times. The CDR3 reads CSAGDRGAKNIQYF. Here the CDR3 DNA reads TGCAGTGCGGGGGACAGGGGCGCCAAAAACATTCAGTACTTC. This chain uses TRBV20-1 with TRBJ2-4; 10 positions agree with TRBD1. CDR1 DFQATT and CDR2 SNEGSKA come from the germline V gene (reference sequence). J gave up 1 base and V 6 bases, and 3 bases lay outside the gene matches. This CDR3 comprises 14 residues.

Many counts were recorded for this clonotype. The chain has TRBV5-6 and TRBJ1-1; possible D gene TRBD1, 5 bases. CDR3 length: 14 residues. V lost 4 bases and J 7 bases, leaving 17 bases between the germline ends. Germline values: CDR1 SGHDT, CDR2 YYEEEE. The CDR3 sequence is CASSLKPRGSEAFF. The CDR3 DNA reads TGTGCCAGCAGCCTGAAACCACGGGGGAGTGAAGCTTTCTTT.

This clonotype was observed a few times. V gene TRBV12-3 or TRBV12-4 combines with J gene TRBJ1-4; the D gene is possibly TRBD1 (5 bases). The CDR3 is made up of 15 amino acids. Deletions cut 4 bases from V and 2 bases from J, with 11 bases between. The CDR3 bases are TGTGCCAGCAGTTCCAGGGAGAAGACTAATGAAAAACTGTTTTTT. It translates to CASSSREKTNEKLFF.

This clonotype was seen many times. The rearrangement uses TRBV10-3 and TRBJ2-7, with unresolved D. CDR1 and CDR2 from the germline V gene are ENHRY and SYGVKD. V was trimmed by 0 bases and J by 4 bases, leaving 4 bases between them. The CDR3 is made up of 12 amino acids. The CDR3 protein is CAISESGYEQYV. The CDR3 DNA is TGTGCCATCAGTGAGTCTGGGTACGAGCAGTACGTC.

This clonotype showed up just a few times. This chain connects TRBV7-3 to TRBJ2-1; no clear D gene. Germline V gene lookup returns CDR1 SGHTA and CDR2 FQGTGA. The CDR3 consists of 14 residues. The V end lost 2 bases, the J end lost 6 bases, and 11 bases lay between the germline ends. CDR3 protein: CASSLSGRINEQFF. As DNA, the CDR3 is TGTGCCAGCAGCTTATCGGGTAGGATCAATGAGCAGTTCTTC.

This clonotype came up many times. The chain uses TRBV7-2 and TRBJ2-7; 8 bases line up with TRBD1. CDR1 and CDR2 (germline): SGHTA, FQGNSA. V dropped 5 bases and J dropped 1; count of bases not matched to a gene: 10. The CDR3 is 16 residues long. The DNA of the CDR3 is TGTGCCAGCAGCATTCCTCACAGGGGGGTTTCCTACGAGCAGTACTTC. Its protein is CASSIPHRGVSYEQYF.

The rearrangement uses TRBV20-1 and TRBJ2-3; 9 bases are shared with TRBD1. Germline assignment: CDR1 DFQATT and CDR2 SNEGSKA (reference sequence). With V trimmed by 6 bases and J by 6 bases, 10 bases remained unmatched. The CDR3 runs 14 residues. The CDR3 spells CSALGGQGMDTQYF. The CDR3 DNA sequence: TGCAGTGCCCTTGGGGGACAGGGAATGGATACGCAGTATTTT.

The chain carries TRBV7-6 and TRBJ2-4, with TRBD1 matching over 9 bases. The length of the CDR3 is 15 residues. Per germline, CDR1 SGHVS and CDR2 FNYEAQ. V lost 1 base, J lost 10 bases, and 8 bases stayed unmatched. CDR3 protein: CASSLGWGQGKIQYF. CDR3 nucleotide sequence: TGTGCCAGCAGCTTAGGGTGGGGACAGGGAAAAATTCAGTACTTC.